This TCR beta chain stems from a study of tumor-infiltrating lymphocytes in primary liver carcinoma. Points on this clonotype: This may be a read error: a much more frequent sequence differs by one nucleotide.

Synthesis of TCR beta cDNA was carried out from approximately 500 ng total RNA with a constant-region primer. Library construction for TCR beta comprised three nested multiplex PCR rounds performed with slightly modified ARM-PCR. The study ran its first two PCR rounds for roughly 11 cycles each, using TRBV1-TRBV30 forward primers and a C-beta reverse primer. TCRdb re-derived calls from the multiplex PCR reads in MiXCR, one entry per CDR3 protein. The data show 300,000 to 350,000 distinct CDR3 sequences, less than 65% seen once. From germline, CDR1 is MNHEY and CDR2 SVGAGI. The CDR3 length is 10 residues. Germline DNA was also extracted, and blood RNA derived from unsorted whole blood.

What was sequenced was peripheral blood. The chain is built from TRBV6-5 and TRBJ2-5; possible D gene TRBD2, 5 bases. The clonotype originates from a man in his forties or fifties with primary liver carcinoma and hepatitis B virus infection. CDR3 loop: CTSIGKTQYF. In DNA form, the CDR3 reads TGTACCAGCATCGGGAAGACCCAGTACTTC.